Following are 25 T cell receptor beta chains from one sample sequenced in a study of blood T cell repertoires in COVID-19. Using immunoSEQ multiplex PCR, the repertoire was profiled, and TCRdb retains in-frame clones only, with some absent. The data show about 230,000 clones, roughly 79% seen once. Sequencing used peripheral blood. All receptors come from a woman at least 80 years old with COVID-19, enrolled during active disease.

The V call is TRBV6-5, the J call TRBJ2-7; the D is unclear. V was trimmed by 2 bases and J by 5 bases, leaving 13 bases between them. CDR3 length equals 14 residues. Germline loops: CDR1 MNHEY, CDR2 SVGAGI. In nucleotides, the CDR3 is TGTGCCAGCAGTTACGCAGAAAAGAGGAACGAGCAGTACTTC. Protein sequence: CASSYAEKRNEQYF.

V is TRBV3-1 (or the pseudogene TRBV3-2) and J is TRBJ2-1; a weak D match, TRBD2 (5 bases). Trimming took 1 base from V and 10 from J, leaving 8 bases between them. The germline V gene encodes CDR1 LGHDT and CDR2 YNNKEL (reference sequence). This CDR3 comprises 12 residues. The CDR3 loop reads CASSQGGSEQFF. The CDR3 DNA reads as TGTGCCAGCAGCCAAGGCGGGTCGGAGCAGTTCTTC.

This rearrangement joins TRBV4-1 to TRBJ1-2; maybe TRBD1 (6 bases). The germline V gene encodes CDR1 MGHRA and CDR2 YSYEKL. With 2 bases removed from V and 0 bases from J, the gap between germline ends came to 16 bases. The CDR3 extends over 17 amino acids. The CDR3 nucleotides are TGCGCCAGCAGCCAACCTTTAGGGGGTCGCGCTAACTATGGCTACACCTTC. Protein product: CASSQPLGGRANYGYTF.

The rearrangement links TRBV19 to TRBJ1-3; D gene uncertain. The CDR3 sequence is 16 residues long. CDR1 and CDR2 from the germline V gene are LNHDA and SQIVND (reference sequence). Trimming took off 3 bases at V and 0 bases at J, with 12 bases between the two ends. CDR3 sequence (DNA): TGTGCCAGTAGTATGAGGGTCCAAGTCTCTGGAAACACCATATATTTT. Amino acid sequence: CASSMRVQVSGNTIYF.

The chain carries TRBV27 and TRBJ2-4, with TRBD1 identical over 7 bases. CDR1 and CDR2 from the germline V gene are MNHEY and SMNVEV (reference sequence). Unmatched junction bases numbered 13, after V lost 8 bases and J lost 6 bases. The length of the CDR3 is 15 residues. As DNA, the CDR3 is TGTGCCAGCTCCACTCCAACAGGGGCTGGAAACATTCAGTACTTC. Translating gives CASSTPTGAGNIQYF.

The chain is built from TRBV6-2 or TRBV6-3 and TRBJ2-3; 14 nucleotides line up with TRBD2. Germline CDR1 is MNHEY and CDR2 is SVGEGT. This CDR3 is 20 amino acids long. Unmatched junction bases numbered 10, after V lost 0 bases and J lost 2 bases. CDR3 in amino acids: CASSYSEGLAGAMSTDTQYF. Here the CDR3 DNA reads TGTGCCAGCAGTTACTCCGAGGGACTAGCGGGAGCCATGTCCACAGATACGCAGTATTTT.

CDR3 DNA sequence: TGTGCCAGCAGTTTGTCCGCCCGACAGAGAAACACTGAAGCTTTCTTT. As protein: CASSLSARQRNTEAFF. This chain uses TRBV27 with TRBJ1-1; possible D gene TRBD1, 5 bases. The CDR3 sequence is 16 residues long. Per germline, CDR1 MNHEY and CDR2 SMNVEV (reference sequence). The V and J ends lost 3 bases and 2 bases respectively, with 16 bases between them.

The J gene is TRBJ2-1, the V gene TRBV6-5; TRBD1 aligns across 7 bases. The CDR3 spans 12 residues. Germline values: CDR1 MNHEY, CDR2 SVGAGI. Trimming cost V 6 bases and J 8 bases; bases outside gene matches: 4. The CDR3 loop reads CASSRQGYEQFF. CDR3 nucleotides: TGTGCCAGCAGCCGACAGGGCTATGAGCAGTTCTTC.

V is TRBV30 and J is TRBJ1-2; D not resolved. The CDR3 consists of 13 residues. The V end lost 0 bases, the J end lost 4 bases, and 9 bases lay between the germline ends. Germline-derived CDR1 and CDR2 are GTSNPN and SVGIG (reference sequence). The CDR3 DNA is TGTGCCTGGAGTGTACAAGCGAGCTATGGCTACACCTTC. Translation: CAWSVQASYGYTF.

A remark on this clone: Other DNA sequences of this sample code for an identical CDR3. The chain joins TRBV5-1 to TRBJ1-2; 9 bases align to TRBD1. This CDR3 contains 14 residues. J lost 8 bases, V lost 0 bases, and 5 bases had no gene match. Germline V CDR1 and CDR2: SGHRS, YFSETQ. The DNA for the CDR3 is TGCGCCAGCAGCTTGGCGGGGACAGGGTACGGCTACACCTTC. As protein: CASSLAGTGYGYTF.

The chain links TRBV19 to TRBJ1-4; D is perhaps TRBD1 (5 bases). Trimming took off 4 bases at V and 5 bases at J, with 23 bases between the two ends. Per the germline V gene, CDR1 is LNHDA and CDR2 is SQIVND (reference sequence). This CDR3 is built from 18 residues. CDR3 DNA: TGTGCCAGTAGTAAGGGGTCGGGGAATGCGGGAAGAAATGAAAAACTGTTTTTT. Its translation is CASSKGSGNAGRNEKLFF.

The V call is TRBV19, the J call TRBJ1-2; 10 bases are shared with TRBD1. Unmatched junction bases numbered 4, after V lost 9 bases and J lost 6 bases. CDR1 is LNHDA and CDR2 is SQIVND in the germline V gene (reference sequence). The CDR3 is 12 amino acids. CDR3 coding DNA: TGTGCCAGCCGACAGGGGGCGCATGGCTACACCTTC. Translated, it gives CASRQGAHGYTF.

The genes are TRBV30 and TRBJ2-5; unclear D gene. The V and J ends lost 0 bases and 5 bases respectively, with 19 bases between them. CDR3 size: 16 residues. CDR1 and CDR2 from the germline V gene are GTSNPN and SVGIG (reference sequence). The CDR3 here is CAWSVLYPGQVETQYF. The CDR3 DNA is TGTGCCTGGAGTGTACTGTACCCTGGTCAGGTCGAGACCCAGTACTTC.

V usage is TRBV28 and J usage is TRBJ1-5, with 10 positions matching TRBD1. J was trimmed by 2 bases and V by 7 bases; bases with no gene match: 8. Looked up from germline, CDR1 is MDHEN and CDR2 is SYDVKM. CDR3 length: 16 amino acids. The CDR3 loop reads CASIHPGTGGNQPQHF. DNA for the CDR3: TGTGCCAGCATCCATCCCGGGACAGGGGGCAATCAGCCCCAGCATTTT. The full variable domain, rest sourced from reference TRBV28 and TRBJ1-5, is DVKVTQSSRYLVKRTGEKVFLECVQDMDHENMFWYRQDPGLGLRLIYFSYDVKMKEKGDIPEGYSVSREKKERFSLILESASTNQTSMYLCASIHPGTGGNQPQHFGDGTRLSIL.

V gene TRBV6-5 combines with J gene TRBJ2-3; D is ambiguous. Germline V lookup: CDR1 MNHEY, CDR2 SVGAGI. Trimming took off 0 bases at V and 2 bases at J, with 6 bases between the two ends. The CDR3 has 14 residues. The CDR3 here is CASSYSPFTDTQYF. As DNA, the CDR3 is TGTGCCAGCAGTTACTCCCCGTTCACAGATACGCAGTATTTT.

With regard to this clone: Within the sample, other DNA sequences also encode this same CDR3. The V call is TRBV5-4, the J call TRBJ2-5, with D possibly TRBD2 on 6 matching bases. CDR3 length: 15 residues. V was cut by 0 bases and J by 2 bases, with 11 bases left in between. Per germline, CDR1 SGHNT and CDR2 YYREEE (reference sequence). CDR3 region: CASSLGSAGQETQYF. The CDR3 DNA sequence: TGTGCCAGCAGCTTGGGGTCGGCGGGGCAAGAGACCCAGTACTTC.

This chain links TRBV6-5 with TRBJ2-1, with 7 bases lining up with TRBD2. Germline V gene data show CDR1 as MNHEY and CDR2 as SVGAGI. CDR3 length: 16 residues. Trimming at V came to 2 bases and at J to 5 bases, leaving 9 bases not matched to a gene. This chain's CDR3 is CASSYRGGTSNNEQFF. The CDR3 DNA reads TGTGCCAGCAGTTACCGCGGGGGTACGAGCAACAATGAGCAGTTCTTC.

The V call is TRBV7-3, the J call TRBJ1-5; TRBD1 aligns across 7 bases. The junction had 6 bases not matched to a gene; V was cut back by 5 bases and J by 5 bases. This CDR3 has 14 amino acids. Germline lookup yields CDR1 SGHTA and CDR2 FQGTGA. The CDR3 region is CASSHWTGDQPQHF. In nucleotides, the CDR3 is TGTGCCAGCAGCCACTGGACAGGAGATCAGCCCCAGCATTTT. Filled out from reference TRBV7-3 and TRBJ1-5, the complete variable domain reads GAGVSQTPSNKVTEKGKYVELRCDPISGHTALYWYRQSLGQGPEFLIYFQGTGAADDSGLPNDRFFAVRPEGSVSTLKIQRTERGDSAVYLCASSHWTGDQPQHFGDGTRLSIL.

J is TRBJ2-5 and V is TRBV7-3, with 10 bases that match TRBD2. The CDR3 has 15 residues. J lost 5 bases, V lost 3 bases, and 6 bases had no gene match. The germline gives CDR1 SGHTA, CDR2 FQGTGA. CDR3 nucleotide sequence: TGTGCCAGCAGCTTGGGGGCAGCGGGAGGGGAGACCCAGTACTTC. Translation gives CASSLGAAGGETQYF.

This rearrangement joins TRBV5-4 to TRBJ2-5; TRBD2 is a possible D gene (5 bases). Germline-derived CDR1 and CDR2 are SGHNT and YYREEE (reference sequence). The CDR3 is made up of 13 amino acids. Trimming took 2 bases from V and 4 from J, leaving 9 bases between them. The CDR3 here is CASSLRTLETQYF. CDR3 sequence (DNA): TGTGCCAGCAGCTTAAGGACTTTAGAGACCCAGTACTTC.

This clone has just a few counts. This chain uses TRBV9 with TRBJ1-2; no clear D. This CDR3 is built from 12 residues. Trimming took off 2 bases at V and 4 bases at J, with 6 bases between the two ends. CDR1 and CDR2 (germline): SGDLS, YYNGEE. The chain's CDR3 is CASSVNSYGYTF. The CDR3 DNA follows: TGTGCCAGCAGCGTCAATTCCTATGGCTACACCTTC.

CDR3 bases: TGTGCCAGCAGCAGTTTGCCCGGGACAGACAATTCACCCCTCCACTTT. It yields the protein CASSSLPGTDNSPLHF. The rearrangement uses TRBV28 and TRBJ1-6, with 7 bases that match TRBD1. The length of the CDR3 is 16 residues. The V and J ends lost 6 bases and 7 bases, in that order; junction bases with no gene match: 12. Germline V lookup: CDR1 MDHEN, CDR2 SYDVKM. Full variable domain (outside the CDR3, taken from reference TRBV28 and TRBJ1-6): DVKVTQSSRYLVKRTGEKVFLECVQDMDHENMFWYRQDPGLGLRLIYFSYDVKMKEKGDIPEGYSVSREKKERFSLILESASTNQTSMYLCASSSLPGTDNSPLHFGNGTRLTVT.

The genes are TRBV5-5 and TRBJ2-3, with D perhaps TRBD1 (6 bases). Deletions cut 4 bases from V and 1 base from J, with 10 bases between. The CDR3 sequence is 14 residues long. CDR1 is SGHKS and CDR2 is YYEKEE in the germline V gene (reference sequence). The CDR3 sequence: CASSPWTGTDTQYF. CDR3 nucleotides: TGTGCCAGCAGCCCGTGGACAGGCACAGATACGCAGTATTTT.

The V call is TRBV6-5, the J call TRBJ1-2; D may be TRBD1 (6 bases). Germline V gene data show CDR1 as MNHEY and CDR2 as SVGAGI. Trimming pared 2 bases from V and 3 bases from J, leaving 10 bases between. This CDR3 has 14 residues. This CDR3 reads CASSYTRTDYGYTF. CDR3 nucleotide sequence: TGTGCCAGCAGTTACACCCGGACAGACTATGGCTACACCTTC.

The chain combines TRBV9 with TRBJ1-2; 7 bases map to TRBD1. CDR3 length: 14 residues. The J segment lost 2 bases and the V segment lost 2 bases, leaving 3 bases of the junction unmatched. Per germline, CDR1 SGDLS and CDR2 YYNGEE. The CDR3 coding sequence is TGTGCCAGCAGCGTGACAGGGTCCAACTATGGCTACACCTTC. It encodes CASSVTGSNYGYTF.